Below, one TCR beta chain is given with its context. This CDR3 contains 18 residues. The germline gives CDR1 LGHDT, CDR2 YNNKEL (reference sequence). V was clipped by 0 bases and J by 2 bases; unmatched bases: 10. The sample is drawn from a study of blood T cell repertoires in COVID-19. The wider study: Spain, Italy and the United States supplied samples that represented acute and convalescent COVID-19. T cells, B-cell-depleted T cells, or PBMCs provided the cDNA or gDNA that served as material.

TCRdb keeps only in-frame clones here, not all; method: immunoSEQ multiplex PCR. This table has about 70,000 clones, just under 80% appearing once. This receptor was identified in a woman aged 55-70 years with acute or convalescent COVID-19. This chain uses TRBV3-1 (or the pseudogene TRBV3-2) with TRBJ2-3, with 8 bases matching TRBD2. The specimen sequenced was peripheral blood. The CDR3 coding sequence is TGTGCCAGCAGCCAAGATTTTGCGCGGGGGGCTTTCACAGATACGCAGTATTTT. Its protein is CASSQDFARGAFTDTQYF.